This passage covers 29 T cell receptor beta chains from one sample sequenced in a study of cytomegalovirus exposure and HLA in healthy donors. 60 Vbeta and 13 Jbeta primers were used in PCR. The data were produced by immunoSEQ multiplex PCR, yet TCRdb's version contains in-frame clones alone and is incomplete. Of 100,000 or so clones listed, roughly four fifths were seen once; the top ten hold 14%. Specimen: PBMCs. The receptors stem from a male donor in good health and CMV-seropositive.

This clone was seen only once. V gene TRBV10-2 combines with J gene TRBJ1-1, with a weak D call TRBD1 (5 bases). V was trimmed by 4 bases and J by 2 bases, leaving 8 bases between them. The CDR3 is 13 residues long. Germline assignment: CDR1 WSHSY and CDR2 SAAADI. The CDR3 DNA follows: TGCGCCAGCAGTGGGGGCCTCAACACTGAAGCTTTCTTT. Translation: CASSGGLNTEAFF.

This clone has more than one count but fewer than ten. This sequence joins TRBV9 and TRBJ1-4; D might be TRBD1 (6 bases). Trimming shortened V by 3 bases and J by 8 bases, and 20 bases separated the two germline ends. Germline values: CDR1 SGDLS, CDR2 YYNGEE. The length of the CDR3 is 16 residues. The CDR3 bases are TGTGCCAGCAGCGAGGGGGTACAGGTGAATCGGGAAAAACTGTTTTTT. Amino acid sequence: CASSEGVQVNREKLFF.

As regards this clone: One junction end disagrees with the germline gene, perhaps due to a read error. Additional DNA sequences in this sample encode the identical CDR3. CDR3 in amino acids: CSSSRQVAYEQYF. CDR3 nucleotide sequence: TGTTCCAGCAGTCGGCAGGTAGCCTACGAGCAGTACTTC. The chain recombines TRBV7-9 with TRBJ2-7; no reliable D call. Germline CDR1 and CDR2: SEHNR and FQNEAQ (reference sequence). CDR3 size: 13 residues.

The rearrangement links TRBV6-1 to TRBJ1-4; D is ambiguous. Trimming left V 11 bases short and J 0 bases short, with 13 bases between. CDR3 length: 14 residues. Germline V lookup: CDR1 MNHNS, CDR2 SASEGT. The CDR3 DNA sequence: TGTGCCGGTGGAGAGTGGGCAACTAATGAAAAACTGTTTTTT. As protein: CAGGEWATNEKLFF.

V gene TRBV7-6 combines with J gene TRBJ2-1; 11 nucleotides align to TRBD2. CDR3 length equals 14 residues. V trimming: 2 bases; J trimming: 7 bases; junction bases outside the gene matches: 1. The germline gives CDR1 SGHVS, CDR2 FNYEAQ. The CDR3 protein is CASSLTSGGNEQFF. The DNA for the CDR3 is TGTGCCAGCAGCTTAACTAGCGGGGGAAATGAGCAGTTCTTC.

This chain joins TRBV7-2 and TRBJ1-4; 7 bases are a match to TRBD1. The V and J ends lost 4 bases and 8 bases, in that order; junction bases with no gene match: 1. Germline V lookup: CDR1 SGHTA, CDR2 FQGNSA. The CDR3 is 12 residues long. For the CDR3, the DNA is TGTGCCAGCAGCTGGGGACAGGAAAAACTGTTTTTT. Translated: CASSWGQEKLFF.

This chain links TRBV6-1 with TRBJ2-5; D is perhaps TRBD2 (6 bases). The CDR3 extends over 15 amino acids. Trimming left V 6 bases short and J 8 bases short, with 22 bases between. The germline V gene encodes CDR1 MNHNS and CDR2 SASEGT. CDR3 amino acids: CASSHRASERGTQYF. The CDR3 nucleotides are TGTGCCAGCAGCCATCGGGCTAGCGAAAGGGGAACCCAGTACTTC.

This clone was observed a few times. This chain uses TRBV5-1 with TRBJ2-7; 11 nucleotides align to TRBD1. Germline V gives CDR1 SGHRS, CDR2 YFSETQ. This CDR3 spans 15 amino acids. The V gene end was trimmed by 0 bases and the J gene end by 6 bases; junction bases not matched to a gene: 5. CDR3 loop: CASSLVGTGGSEQYF. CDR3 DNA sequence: TGCGCCAGCAGCTTGGTGGGGACAGGGGGGAGCGAGCAGTACTTC.

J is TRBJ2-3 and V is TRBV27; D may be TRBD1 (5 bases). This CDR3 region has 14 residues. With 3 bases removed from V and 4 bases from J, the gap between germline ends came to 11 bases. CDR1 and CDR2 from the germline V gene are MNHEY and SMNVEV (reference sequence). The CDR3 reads CASSFSRVADTQYF. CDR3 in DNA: TGTGCCAGCAGTTTTTCCAGGGTAGCAGATACGCAGTATTTT.

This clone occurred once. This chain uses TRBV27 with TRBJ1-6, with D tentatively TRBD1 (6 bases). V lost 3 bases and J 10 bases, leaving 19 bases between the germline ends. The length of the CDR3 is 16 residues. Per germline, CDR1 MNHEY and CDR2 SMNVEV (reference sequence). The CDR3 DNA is TGTGCCAGCAGTTTTATTGAGGGGGACAATGGATCACCCCTCCACTTT. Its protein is CASSFIEGDNGSPLHF.

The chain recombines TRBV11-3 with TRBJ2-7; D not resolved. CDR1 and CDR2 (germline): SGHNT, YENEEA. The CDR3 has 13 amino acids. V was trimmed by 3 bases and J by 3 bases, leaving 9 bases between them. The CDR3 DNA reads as TGTGCCAGCAGCTTCGGCCAGGACTACGAGCAGTACTTC. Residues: CASSFGQDYEQYF.

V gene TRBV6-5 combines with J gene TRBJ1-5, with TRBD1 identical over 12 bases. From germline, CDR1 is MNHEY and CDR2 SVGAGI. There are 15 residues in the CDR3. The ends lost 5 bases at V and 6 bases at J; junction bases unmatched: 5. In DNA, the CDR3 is TGTGCCAGCAGTGCGGGACAGGGGGCCACTCAGCCCCAGCATTTT. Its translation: CASSAGQGATQPQHF.

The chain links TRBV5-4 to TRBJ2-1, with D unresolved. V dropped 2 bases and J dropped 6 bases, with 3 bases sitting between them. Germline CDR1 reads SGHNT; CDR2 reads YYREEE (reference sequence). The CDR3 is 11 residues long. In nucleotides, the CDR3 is TGTGCCAGCAGCTTTAGCAATGAGCAGTTCTTC. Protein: CASSFSNEQFF.

The CDR3, as DNA: TGTGCCACGAGCCTAGCGGGGCCCAATGAGCAGTTCTTC. Its translation is CATSLAGPNEQFF. The gene calls are TRBV10-3 and TRBJ2-1; TRBD2 agrees at 9 bases. The ends lost 10 bases at V and 6 bases at J; junction bases unmatched: 7. The CDR3 runs to 13 residues. Per the germline V gene, CDR1 is ENHRY and CDR2 is SYGVKD.

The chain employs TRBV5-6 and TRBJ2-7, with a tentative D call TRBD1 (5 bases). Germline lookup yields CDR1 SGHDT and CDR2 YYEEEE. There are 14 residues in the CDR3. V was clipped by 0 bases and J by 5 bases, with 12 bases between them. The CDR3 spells CASSLGQSPDEQYF. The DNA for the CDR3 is TGTGCCAGCAGCTTGGGACAGTCGCCTGACGAGCAGTACTTC.

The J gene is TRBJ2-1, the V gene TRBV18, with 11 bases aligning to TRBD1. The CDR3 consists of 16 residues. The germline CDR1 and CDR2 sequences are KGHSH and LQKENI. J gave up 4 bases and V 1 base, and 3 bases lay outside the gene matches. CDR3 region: CASSPLGQGGYNEQFF. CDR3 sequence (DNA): TGTGCCAGCTCACCACTGGGACAGGGGGGGTACAATGAGCAGTTCTTC.

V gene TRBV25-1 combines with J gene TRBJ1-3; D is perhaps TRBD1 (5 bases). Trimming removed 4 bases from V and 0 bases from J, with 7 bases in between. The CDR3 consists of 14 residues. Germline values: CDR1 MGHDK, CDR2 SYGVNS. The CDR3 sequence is CASSGQGSGNTIYF. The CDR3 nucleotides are TGTGCCAGCAGTGGCCAGGGCTCTGGAAACACCATATATTTT. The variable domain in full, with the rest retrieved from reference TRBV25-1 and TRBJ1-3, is EADIYQTPRYLVIGTGKKITLECSQTMGHDKMYWYQQDPGMELHLIHYSYGVNSTEKGDLSSESTVSRIRTEHFPLTLESARPSHTSQYLCASSGQGSGNTIYFGEGSWLTVV.

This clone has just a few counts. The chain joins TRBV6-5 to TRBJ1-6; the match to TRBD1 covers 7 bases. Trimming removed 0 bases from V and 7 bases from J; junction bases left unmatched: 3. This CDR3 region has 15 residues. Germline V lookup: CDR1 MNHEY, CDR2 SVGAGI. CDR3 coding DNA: TGTGCCAGCAGTTACTCGGGACAGCAGAATTCACCCCTCCACTTT. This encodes CASSYSGQQNSPLHF.

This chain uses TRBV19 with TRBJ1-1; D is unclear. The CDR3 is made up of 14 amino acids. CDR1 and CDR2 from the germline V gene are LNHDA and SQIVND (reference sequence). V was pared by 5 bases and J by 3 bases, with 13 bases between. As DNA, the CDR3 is TGTGCCAGTAGTGCGGGCGGTAGGTACACTGAAGCTTTCTTT. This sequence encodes CASSAGGRYTEAFF. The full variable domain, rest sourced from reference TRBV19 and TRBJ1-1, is DGGITQSPKYLFRKEGQNVTLSCEQNLNHDAMYWYRQDPGQGLRLIYYSQIVNDFQKGDIAEGYSVSREKKESFPLTVTSAQKNPTAFYLCASSAGGRYTEAFFGQGTRLTVV.

As DNA, the CDR3 is TGTGCCAGCAGCTTTGGACTAGCGGGGGGTTTATTCTACGAGCAGTACTTC. This gives the protein CASSFGLAGGLFYEQYF. This chain connects TRBV7-2 to TRBJ2-7; TRBD2 matches 14 bases. The germline CDR1 and CDR2 sequences are SGHTA and FQGNSA. Germline trimming cut 3 bases from V and 3 bases from J; bases unmatched to any gene: 7. CDR3 length equals 17 residues.

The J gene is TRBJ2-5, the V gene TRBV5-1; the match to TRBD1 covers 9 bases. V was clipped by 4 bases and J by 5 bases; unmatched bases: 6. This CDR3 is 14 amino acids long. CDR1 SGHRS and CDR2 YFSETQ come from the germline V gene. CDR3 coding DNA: TGCGCCAGCAGCCTAACAGGGGGCCTGGAGACCCAGTACTTC. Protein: CASSLTGGLETQYF.

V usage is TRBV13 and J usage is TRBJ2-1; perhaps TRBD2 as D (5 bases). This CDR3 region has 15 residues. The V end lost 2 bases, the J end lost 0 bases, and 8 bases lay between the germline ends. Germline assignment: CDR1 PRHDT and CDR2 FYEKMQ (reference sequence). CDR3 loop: CASSLLGVSYNEQFF. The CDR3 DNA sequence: TGTGCCAGCAGCTTACTCGGGGTCTCCTACAATGAGCAGTTCTTC.

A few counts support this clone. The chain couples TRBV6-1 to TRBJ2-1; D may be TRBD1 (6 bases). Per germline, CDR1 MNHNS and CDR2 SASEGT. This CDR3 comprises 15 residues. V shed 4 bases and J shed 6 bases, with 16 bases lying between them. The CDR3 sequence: CASSVWAGESNEQFF. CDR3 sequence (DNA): TGTGCCAGCAGTGTTTGGGCAGGGGAATCCAATGAGCAGTTCTTC.

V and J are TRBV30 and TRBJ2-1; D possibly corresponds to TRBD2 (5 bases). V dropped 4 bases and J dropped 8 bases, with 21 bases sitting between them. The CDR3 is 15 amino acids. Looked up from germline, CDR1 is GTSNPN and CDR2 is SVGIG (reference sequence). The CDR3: CAWILWRGRAHEQFF. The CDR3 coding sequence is TGTGCCTGGATTCTTTGGCGAGGGAGAGCTCATGAGCAGTTCTTC.

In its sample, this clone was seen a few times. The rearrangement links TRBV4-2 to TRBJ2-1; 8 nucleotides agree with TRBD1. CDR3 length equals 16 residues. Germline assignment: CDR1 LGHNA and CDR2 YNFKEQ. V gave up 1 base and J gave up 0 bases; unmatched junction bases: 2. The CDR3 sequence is CASSQVGTGSYNEQFF. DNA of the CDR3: TGTGCCAGCAGCCAAGTGGGGACAGGCTCCTACAATGAGCAGTTCTTC.

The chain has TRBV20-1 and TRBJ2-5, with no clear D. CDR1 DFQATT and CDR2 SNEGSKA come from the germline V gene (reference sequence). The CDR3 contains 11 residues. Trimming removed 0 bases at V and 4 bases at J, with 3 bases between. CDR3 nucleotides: TGCAGTGCTAGAGATCGAGAGACCCAGTACTTC. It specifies CSARDRETQYF.

The CDR3 bases are TGCGCCAGCGGCTGGGCCGGCACAGAGGGTTCACCCCTCCACTTT. This encodes CASGWAGTEGSPLHF. The chain recombines TRBV5-1 with TRBJ1-6; D uncertain. This CDR3 contains 15 residues. CDR1 SGHRS and CDR2 YFSETQ come from the germline V gene. Trimming cost V 7 bases and J 9 bases, with 20 bases left between them. The variable domain in full, with the rest retrieved from reference TRBV5-1 and TRBJ1-6, is KAGVTQTPRYLIKTRGQQVTLSCSPISGHRSVSWYQQTPGQGLQFLFEYFSETQRNKGNFPGRFSGRQFSNSRSEMNVSTLELGDSALYLCASGWAGTEGSPLHFGNGTRLTVT.

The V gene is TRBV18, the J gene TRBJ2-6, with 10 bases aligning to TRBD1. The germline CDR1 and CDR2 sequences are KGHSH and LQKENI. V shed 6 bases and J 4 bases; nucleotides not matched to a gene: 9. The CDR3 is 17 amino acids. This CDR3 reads CASSSGTGVSGANVLTF. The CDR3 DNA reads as TGTGCCAGCTCGTCCGGGACAGGGGTTTCCGGGGCCAACGTCCTGACTTTC.

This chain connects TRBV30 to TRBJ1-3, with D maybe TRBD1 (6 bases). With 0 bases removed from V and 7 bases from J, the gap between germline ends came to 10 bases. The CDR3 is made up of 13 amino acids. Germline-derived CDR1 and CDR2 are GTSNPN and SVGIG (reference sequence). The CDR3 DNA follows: TGTGCCTGGAGTGTTACAGGGTGGAACACCATATATTTT. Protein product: CAWSVTGWNTIYF.